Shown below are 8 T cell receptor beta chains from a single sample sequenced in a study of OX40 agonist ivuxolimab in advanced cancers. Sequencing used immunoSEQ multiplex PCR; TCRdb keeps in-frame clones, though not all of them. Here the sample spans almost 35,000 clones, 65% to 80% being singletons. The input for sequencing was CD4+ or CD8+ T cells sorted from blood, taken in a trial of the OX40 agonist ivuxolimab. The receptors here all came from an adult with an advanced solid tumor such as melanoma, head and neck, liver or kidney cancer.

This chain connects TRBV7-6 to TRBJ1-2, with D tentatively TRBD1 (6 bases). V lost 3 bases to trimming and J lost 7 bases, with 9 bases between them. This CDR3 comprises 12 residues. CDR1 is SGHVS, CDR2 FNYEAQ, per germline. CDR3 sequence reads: CASSLAGVGYTF. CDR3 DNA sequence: TGTGCCAGCAGCTTGGCAGGGGTTGGCTACACCTTC. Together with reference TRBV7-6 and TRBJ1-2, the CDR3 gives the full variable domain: GAGVSQSPRYKVTKRGQDVALRCDPISGHVSLYWYRQALGQGPEFLTYFNYEAQQDKSGLPNDRFSAERPEGSISTLTIQRTEQRDSAMYRCASSLAGVGYTFGSGTRLTVV.

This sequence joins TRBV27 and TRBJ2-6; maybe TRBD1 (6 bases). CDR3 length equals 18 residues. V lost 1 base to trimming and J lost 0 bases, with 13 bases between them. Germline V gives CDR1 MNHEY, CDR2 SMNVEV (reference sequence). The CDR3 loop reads CASSLYLGHGSGANVLTF. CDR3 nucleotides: TGTGCCAGCAGTTTATATTTGGGACATGGCTCTGGGGCCAACGTCCTGACTTTC.

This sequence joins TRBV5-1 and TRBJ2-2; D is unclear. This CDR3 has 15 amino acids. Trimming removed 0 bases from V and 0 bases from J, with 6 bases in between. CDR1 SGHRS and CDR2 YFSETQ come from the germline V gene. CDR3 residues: CASSLVGPNTGELFF. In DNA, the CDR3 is TGCGCCAGCAGCTTGGTTGGACCGAACACCGGGGAGCTGTTTTTT.

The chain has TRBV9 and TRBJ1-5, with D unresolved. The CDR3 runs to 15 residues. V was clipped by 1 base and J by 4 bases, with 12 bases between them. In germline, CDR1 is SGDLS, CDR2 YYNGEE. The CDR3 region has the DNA TGTGCCAGCAGCGTATCCCCGGGTCCTAATCAGCCCCAGCATTTT. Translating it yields CASSVSPGPNQPQHF.

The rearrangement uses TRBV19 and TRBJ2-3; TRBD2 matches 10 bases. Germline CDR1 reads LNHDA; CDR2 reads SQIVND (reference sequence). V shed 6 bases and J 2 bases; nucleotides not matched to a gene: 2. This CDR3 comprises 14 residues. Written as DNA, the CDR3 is TGTGCCAGTAGAACTAGCGGGGACACAGATACGCAGTATTTT. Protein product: CASRTSGDTDTQYF. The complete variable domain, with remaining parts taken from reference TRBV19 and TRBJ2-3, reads DGGITQSPKYLFRKEGQNVTLSCEQNLNHDAMYWYRQDPGQGLRLIYYSQIVNDFQKGDIAEGYSVSREKKESFPLTVTSAQKNPTAFYLCASRTSGDTDTQYFGPGTRLTVL.

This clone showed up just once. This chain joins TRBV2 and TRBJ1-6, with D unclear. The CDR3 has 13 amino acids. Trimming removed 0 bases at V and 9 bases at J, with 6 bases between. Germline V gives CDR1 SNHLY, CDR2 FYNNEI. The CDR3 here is CASSEAFVSPLHF. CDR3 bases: TGTGCCAGCAGTGAAGCGTTCGTTTCACCCCTCCACTTT.

The CDR3 loop reads CASSPTGQTNNEKLFF. DNA of the CDR3: TGTGCCAGCAGCCCTACAGGACAGACGAATAATGAAAAACTGTTTTTT. The chain links TRBV6-6 to TRBJ1-4, with D perhaps TRBD1 (6 bases). CDR1 and CDR2 from the germline V gene are MNHNY and SVGAGI (reference sequence). Trimming removed 6 bases from V and 4 bases from J, with 18 bases in between. The CDR3 sequence is 16 residues long.

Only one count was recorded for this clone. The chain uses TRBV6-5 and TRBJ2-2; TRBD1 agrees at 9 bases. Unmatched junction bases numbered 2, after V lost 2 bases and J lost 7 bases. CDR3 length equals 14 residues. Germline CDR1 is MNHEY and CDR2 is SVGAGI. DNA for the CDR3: TGTGCCAGCAGTTACGGGACAGGGAGCGGGGAGCTGTTTTTT. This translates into CASSYGTGSGELFF.